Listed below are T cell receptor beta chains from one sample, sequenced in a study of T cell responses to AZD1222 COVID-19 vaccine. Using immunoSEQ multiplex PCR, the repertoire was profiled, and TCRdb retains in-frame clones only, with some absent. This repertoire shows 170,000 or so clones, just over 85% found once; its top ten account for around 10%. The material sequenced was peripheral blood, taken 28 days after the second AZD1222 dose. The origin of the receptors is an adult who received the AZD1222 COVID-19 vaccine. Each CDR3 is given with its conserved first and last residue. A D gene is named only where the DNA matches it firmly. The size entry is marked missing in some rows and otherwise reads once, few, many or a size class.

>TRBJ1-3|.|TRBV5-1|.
CASSLGRQPSSGNTIYF
TGCGCCAGCAGCTTGGGGAGGCAGCCGAGCTCTGGAAACACCATATATTTT
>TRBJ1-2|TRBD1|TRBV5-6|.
CASSLETTGKSYYGYTF
TGTGCCAGCAGCTTGGAGACGACAGGGAAAAGCTACTATGGCTACACCTTC
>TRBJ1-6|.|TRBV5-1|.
CASSLDRVNSPLHF
TGCGCCAGCAGCTTGGACAGGGTTAATTCACCCCTCCACTTT
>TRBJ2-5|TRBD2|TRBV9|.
CASSLAGGAETQYF
TGTGCCAGCTCCCTAGCGGGGGGTGCGGAGACCCAGTACTTC
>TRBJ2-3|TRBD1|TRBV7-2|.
CASSFQGTVSTDTQYF
TGTGCCAGCAGCTTTCAAGGGACAGTTAGCACAGATACGCAGTATTTT
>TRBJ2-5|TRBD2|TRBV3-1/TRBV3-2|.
CASSLGLAGQETQYF
TGTGCCAGCAGCTTAGGACTAGCGGGGCAAGAGACCCAGTACTTC
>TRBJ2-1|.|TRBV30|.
CAWRRLGNEQFF
TGTGCCTGGAGGAGACTAGGCAATGAGCAGTTCTTC
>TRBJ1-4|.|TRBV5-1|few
CASSLEPTDTTNEKLFF
TGCGCCAGCAGCTTGGAACCGACAGACACAACTAATGAAAAACTGTTTTTT
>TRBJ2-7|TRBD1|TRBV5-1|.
CASSDGTGVPYEQYF
TGCGCCAGCAGCGACGGGACAGGGGTCCCTTACGAGCAGTACTTC
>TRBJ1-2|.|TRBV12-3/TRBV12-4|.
CASSLNYGYTF
TGTGCCAGCAGCCTAAACTATGGCTACACCTTC
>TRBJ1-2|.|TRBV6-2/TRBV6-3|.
CASSPHPGGGHYGYTF
TGTGCCAGCAGTCCCCACCCTGGCGGGGGGCACTATGGCTACACCTTC
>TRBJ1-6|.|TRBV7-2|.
CASSREGSYNSPLHF
TGTGCCAGCAGCAGGGAGGGCTCCTATAATTCACCCCTCCACTTT
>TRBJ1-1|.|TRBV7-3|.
CASSQGADTEAFF
TGTGCCAGCAGCCAGGGTGCCGACACTGAAGCTTTCTTT
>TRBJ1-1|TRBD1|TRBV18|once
CASSLDRGLNTEAFF
TGTGCCAGCTCCCTCGACAGGGGGTTGAACACTGAAGCTTTCTTT
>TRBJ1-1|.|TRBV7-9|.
CASSLGSGNRAFF
TGTGCCAGCAGCTTAGGGTCCGGGAATCGAGCTTTCTTT
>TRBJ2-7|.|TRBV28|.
CASLPLRRDEQYF
TGTGCCAGCCTTCCCTTAAGACGGGACGAGCAGTACTTC
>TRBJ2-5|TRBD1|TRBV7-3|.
CASSPGQGYETQYF
TGTGCCAGCAGCCCTGGACAGGGATACGAGACCCAGTACTTC
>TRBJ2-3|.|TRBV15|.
CATSRDGNPSTDTQYF
TGTGCCACCAGCAGAGATGGCAACCCGAGCACAGATACGCAGTATTTT
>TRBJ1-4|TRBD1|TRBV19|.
CASSITGDQEKLFF
TGTGCCAGTAGTATCACAGGGGATCAGGAAAAACTGTTTTTT
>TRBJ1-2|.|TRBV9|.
CASSPDSPNYGYTF
TGTGCCAGCAGCCCGGACAGCCCTAACTATGGCTACACCTTC
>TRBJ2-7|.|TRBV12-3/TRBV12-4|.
CASSLEQVVYF
TGTGCCAGCAGTTTAGAACAGGTGGTGTACTTC
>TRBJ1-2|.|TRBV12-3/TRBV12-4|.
CASSIDGGYTF
TGTGCCAGCAGCATTGATGGAGGCTACACCTTC
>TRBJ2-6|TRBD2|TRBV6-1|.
CASSDPGLAGHGANVLTF
TGTGCCAGCAGTGATCCGGGACTAGCGGGTCATGGGGCCAACGTCCTGACTTTC
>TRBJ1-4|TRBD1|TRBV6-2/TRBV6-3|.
CASSSVWTGGSEKLFF
TGTGCCAGCAGTTCGGTTTGGACAGGGGGCTCTGAAAAACTGTTTTTT
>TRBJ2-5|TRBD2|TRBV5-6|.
CASSPLAGGQETQYF
TGTGCCAGCAGCCCTCTAGCGGGGGGGCAAGAGACCCAGTACTTC
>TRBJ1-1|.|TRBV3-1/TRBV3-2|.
CASSQVPGAGHTEAFF
TGTGCCAGCAGCCAAGTCCCAGGGGCAGGACACACTGAAGCTTTCTTT
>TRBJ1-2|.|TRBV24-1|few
CATSDTRRTRYTF
TGTGCCACCAGTGATACCCGCCGAACCCGCTACACCTTC
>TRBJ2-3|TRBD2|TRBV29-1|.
CSVGRAGGHLGTDTQYF
TGCAGCGTTGGAAGAGCGGGGGGGCATTTGGGCACAGATACGCAGTATTTT
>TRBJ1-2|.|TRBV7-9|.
CASSLAGTFNYGYTF
TGTGCCAGCAGCTTAGCAGGGACTTTTAACTATGGCTACACCTTC
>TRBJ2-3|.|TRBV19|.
CASSKGPSTDTQYF
TGTGCCAGTAGTAAGGGACCTAGCACAGATACGCAGTATTTT
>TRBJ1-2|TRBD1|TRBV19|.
CASKGQGASGYTF
TGTGCCAGTAAAGGACAGGGGGCGAGTGGCTACACCTTC
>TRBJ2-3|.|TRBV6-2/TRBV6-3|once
CASSYIPGEIWDTQYF
TGTGCCAGCAGTTACATCCCAGGGGAAATATGGGATACGCAGTATTTT
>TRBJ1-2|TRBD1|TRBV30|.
CAWSFAGQGSRGYTF
TGTGCCTGGAGTTTTGCTGGACAGGGGTCGCGGGGCTACACCTTC
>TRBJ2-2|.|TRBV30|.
CAWKAGTAPTGELFF
TGTGCCTGGAAGGCGGGGACAGCCCCCACCGGGGAGCTGTTTTTT
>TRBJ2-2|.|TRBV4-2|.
CASSQVGELFF
TGTGCCAGCAGCCAAGTCGGGGAGCTGTTTTTT
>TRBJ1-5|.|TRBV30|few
CACNEGNSNQPQHF
TGTGCCTGTAACGAGGGGAATAGCAATCAGCCCCAGCATTTT
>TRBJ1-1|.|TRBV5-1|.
CASSLEGGLNTEAFF
TGCGCCAGCAGCTTGGAGGGGGGGCTGAACACTGAAGCTTTCTTT
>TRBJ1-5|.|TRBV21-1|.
CASTPRGRRDNQPQHF
TGTGCCAGCACTCCCCGGGGCCGTAGGGACAATCAGCCCCAGCATTTT
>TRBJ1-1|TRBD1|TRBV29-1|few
CSVQGQGYTEAFF
TGCAGCGTGCAAGGACAGGGTTACACTGAAGCTTTCTTT
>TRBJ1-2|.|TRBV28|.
CASRPPRGSGYGYTF
TGTGCCAGCAGACCCCCTCGGGGGAGCGGCTATGGCTACACCTTC
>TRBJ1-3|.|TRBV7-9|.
CASSLGAGNTIYF
TGTGCCAGCAGCTTGGGGGCTGGAAACACCATATATTTT
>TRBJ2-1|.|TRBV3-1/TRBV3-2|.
CASSQDREPNEQFF
TGTGCCAGCAGCCAAGATCGGGAACCCAATGAGCAGTTCTTC
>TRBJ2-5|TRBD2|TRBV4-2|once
CASSALAGQETQYF
TGTGCCAGCAGCGCACTAGCGGGCCAAGAGACCCAGTACTTC
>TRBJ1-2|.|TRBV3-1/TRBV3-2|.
CASSQDGNNYGYTF
TGTGCCAGCAGCCAAGATGGCAACAACTATGGCTACACCTTC
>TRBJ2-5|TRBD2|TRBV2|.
CASAGLAGETQYF
TGTGCCAGCGCGGGACTAGCGGGAGAGACCCAGTACTTC
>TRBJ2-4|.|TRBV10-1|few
CASSEWGSDIQYF
TGCGCCAGCAGTGAGTGGGGATCCGACATTCAGTACTTC
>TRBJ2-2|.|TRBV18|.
CASSPPPTGELFF
TGTGCCAGCTCACCACCACCAACCGGGGAGCTGTTTTTT
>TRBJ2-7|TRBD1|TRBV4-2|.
CASSPRDRASGEQYF
TGTGCCAGCAGCCCCCGGGACAGAGCCTCCGGAGAGCAGTACTTC
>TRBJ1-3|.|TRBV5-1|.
CASSFYGGAGGNTIYF
TGCGCCAGCAGCTTCTATGGGGGCGCAGGTGGAAACACCATATATTTT
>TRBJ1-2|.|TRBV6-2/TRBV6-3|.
CASSSTVSNYGYTF
TGTGCCAGCAGTTCGACGGTTTCTAACTATGGCTACACCTTC
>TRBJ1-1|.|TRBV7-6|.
CASSFRTHDTEAFF
TGTGCCAGCAGCTTCCGGACACATGACACTGAAGCTTTCTTT
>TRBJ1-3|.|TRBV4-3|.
CASRDHMGPGNTIYF
TGCGCCAGCAGGGACCACATGGGGCCTGGAAACACCATATATTTT